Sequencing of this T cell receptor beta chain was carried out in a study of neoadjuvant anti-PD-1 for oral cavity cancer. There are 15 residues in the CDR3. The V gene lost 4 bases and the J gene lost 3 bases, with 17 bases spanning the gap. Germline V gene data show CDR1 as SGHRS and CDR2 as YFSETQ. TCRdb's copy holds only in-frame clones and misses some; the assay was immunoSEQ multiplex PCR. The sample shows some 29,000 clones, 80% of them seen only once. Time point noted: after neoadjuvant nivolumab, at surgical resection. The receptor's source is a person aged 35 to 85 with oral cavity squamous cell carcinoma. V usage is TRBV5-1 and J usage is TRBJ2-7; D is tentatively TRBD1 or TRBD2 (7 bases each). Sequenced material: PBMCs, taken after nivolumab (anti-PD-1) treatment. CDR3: CASSLPGQRDYEQYF. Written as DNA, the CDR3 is TGCGCCAGCAGCCTGCCGGGACAGCGGGACTACGAGCAGTACTTC.